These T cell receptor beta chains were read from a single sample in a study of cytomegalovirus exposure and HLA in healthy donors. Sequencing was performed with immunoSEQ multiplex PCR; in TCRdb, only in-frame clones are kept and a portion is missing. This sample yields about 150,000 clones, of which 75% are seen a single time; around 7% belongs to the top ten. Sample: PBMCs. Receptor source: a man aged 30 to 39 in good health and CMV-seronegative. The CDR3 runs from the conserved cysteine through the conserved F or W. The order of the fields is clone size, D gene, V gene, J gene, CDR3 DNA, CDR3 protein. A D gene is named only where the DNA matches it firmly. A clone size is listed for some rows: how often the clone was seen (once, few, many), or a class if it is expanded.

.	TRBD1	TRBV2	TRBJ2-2	TGTGTCAGCAGGGGGACAGTCAGGCAAGCCGGGGAGCTGTTTTTT	CVSRGTVRQAGELFF
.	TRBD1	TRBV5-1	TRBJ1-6	TGCGCCAGCAGCTTGATGGGACAGGGGGATTCACCCCTCCACTTT	CASSLMGQGDSPLHF
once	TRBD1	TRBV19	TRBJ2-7	TGTGCCAGTAGTATCTCCCTTCCCGGGACAGGGTTGTTACACGAGCAGTACTTC	CASSISLPGTGLLHEQYF
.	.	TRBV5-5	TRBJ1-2	TGTGCCAGCAGCTTGGACAGATATGGCTACACCTTC	CASSLDRYGYTF
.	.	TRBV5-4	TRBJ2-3	TGTGCCAGCAGCTTCCGACCACCCCAGGGGTATACGCAGTATTTT	CASSFRPPQGYTQYF
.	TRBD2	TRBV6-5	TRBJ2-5	TGTGCCAGCAGGCTAGCGGGAGCGGTCCAAGAGACCCAGTACTTC	CASRLAGAVQETQYF
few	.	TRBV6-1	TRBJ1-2	TGTGCCAGCAGTGAAGCGCTTCTAGGACAACGCGGCTACACCTTC	CASSEALLGQRGYTF
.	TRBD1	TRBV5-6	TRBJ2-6	TGTGCCAGCAGCTTACAAGGGACAGGGCGACCTGGGGCCAACGTCCTGACTTTC	CASSLQGTGRPGANVLTF
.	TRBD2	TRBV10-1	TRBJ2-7	TGCGCCAGCAGCCCGGGACTAGTGGGCGAGCAGTACTTC	CASSPGLVGEQYF
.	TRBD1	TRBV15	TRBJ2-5	TGTGCCACCAGCAGTTTTACGACAGGGGGAAAAGAGACCCAGTACTTC	CATSSFTTGGKETQYF
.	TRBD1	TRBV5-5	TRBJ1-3	TGTGCCAGCAGCCGGGACAGGGCCCTACGCTCTGGAAACACCATATATTTT	CASSRDRALRSGNTIYF
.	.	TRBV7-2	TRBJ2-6	TGTGCCAGCAGGAAGCCCGCTGGGGCCAACGGCCTGACTTTC	CASRKPAGANGLTF
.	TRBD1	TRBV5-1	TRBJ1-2	TGCGCCAGCAGCTCCCCCGGACAGGCTAACTATGGCTACACCTTC	CASSSPGQANYGYTF
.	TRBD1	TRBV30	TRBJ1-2	TGTGCCTGGAGCCCACAGGGGGCCAGCGGCTACACCTTC	CAWSPQGASGYTF
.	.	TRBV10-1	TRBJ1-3	TGCGCCAGCAGCGGGAACTCTGGAAACACCATATATTTT	CASSGNSGNTIYF
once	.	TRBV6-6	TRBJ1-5	TGTGCCAGCGGGAGGGTTGCGGTCAATCAGCCCCAGCATTTT	CASGRVAVNQPQHF
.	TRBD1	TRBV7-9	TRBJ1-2	TGTGCCAGCAGCCCCGTGGGACAGGGACATGGCTACACCTTC	CASSPVGQGHGYTF
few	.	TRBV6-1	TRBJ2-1	TGTGCCAGCAGTGAATCGCGCCGGTACAATGAGCAGTTCTTC	CASSESRRYNEQFF
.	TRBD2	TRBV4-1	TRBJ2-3	TGCGCCAGCAGCCAACCAGAGCTAGCGGGGTCAGATACGCAGTATTTT	CASSQPELAGSDTQYF
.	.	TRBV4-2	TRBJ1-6	TGTGCCAGCAGCCACCTCTCCGGGGTTGGGTCACCCCTCCACTTT	CASSHLSGVGSPLHF
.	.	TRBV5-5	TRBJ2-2	TGTGCCAGCAGCATAGGAATACGAGGGAACACCGGGGAGCTGTTTTTT	CASSIGIRGNTGELFF
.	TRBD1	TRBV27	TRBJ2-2	TGTGCCAGCAGTTTGGGGACAGGGGGCAAGGCCGGGGAGCTGTTTTTT	CASSLGTGGKAGELFF
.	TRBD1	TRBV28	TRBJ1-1	TGTGCCAGCACCGGGACAGGGATTATGAACACTGAAGCTTTCTTT	CASTGTGIMNTEAFF
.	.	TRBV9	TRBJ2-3	TGTGCCAGCGGGGGGATCACAGATACGCAGTATTTT	CASGGITDTQYF
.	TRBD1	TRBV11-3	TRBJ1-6	TGTGCCAGCAGCGCGCGTCCGGGACAGGGGAATTCACCCCTCCACTTT	CASSARPGQGNSPLHF
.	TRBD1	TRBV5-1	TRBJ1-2	TGCGCCAGCAGCTTCGGGACAGGGGGCGACGGCTACACCTTC	CASSFGTGGDGYTF
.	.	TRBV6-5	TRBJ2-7	TGTGCCAGCAGTGAACCAGGGACCTACGAGCAGTACTTC	CASSEPGTYEQYF
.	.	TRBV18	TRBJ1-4	TGTGCCAGCTCCCTGGGACATTCTAATGAAAAACTGTTTTTT	CASSLGHSNEKLFF
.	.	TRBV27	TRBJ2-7	TGTGCCAGCAGTTTGCGGAGGGGAGGAACCTACGAGCAGTACTTC	CASSLRRGGTYEQYF
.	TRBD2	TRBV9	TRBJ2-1	TGTGCCAGCAGCGTAGGCGGGGGGGGCTGGTATGAGCAGTTCTTC	CASSVGGGGWYEQFF
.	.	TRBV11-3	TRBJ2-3	TGTGCCAGCAGCTTGGTACTAGGGGATACGCAGTATTTT	CASSLVLGDTQYF
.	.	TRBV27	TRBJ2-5	TGTGCCAGCAGTTTAATGGCCGAGGGGACCCAGTACTTC	CASSLMAEGTQYF
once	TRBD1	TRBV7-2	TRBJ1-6	TGTGCCAGCAGCCTGACAGGGGGTCAGAATTCACCCCTCCACTTT	CASSLTGGQNSPLHF
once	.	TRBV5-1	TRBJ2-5	TGCGCCAGCAGCGCGGGAACCCAAGAGACCCAGTACTTC	CASSAGTQETQYF
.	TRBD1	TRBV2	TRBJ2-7	TGTGCCAGCAGCCGTGGACAGGGCGGCCTCGAGCAGTACTTC	CASSRGQGGLEQYF
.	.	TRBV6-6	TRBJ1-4	TGTGCCAGCAGTACGGCAGGGGCAGCTAATGAAAAACTGTTTTTT	CASSTAGAANEKLFF
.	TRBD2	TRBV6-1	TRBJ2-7	TGTGCCAGCAGTGAAGGGACTAGCGGGAGGTTAGAGCAGTACTTC	CASSEGTSGRLEQYF
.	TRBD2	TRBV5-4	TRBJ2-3	TGTGCCAGCAGCTCCTGGACTAGCGGGAGCACAGATACGCAGTATTTT	CASSSWTSGSTDTQYF
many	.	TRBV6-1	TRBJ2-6	TGTGCCAGCAGTGAACAACAGGGCGCTGGGGCCAACGTCCTGACTTTC	CASSEQQGAGANVLTF
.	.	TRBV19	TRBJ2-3	TGTGCCAGTAGTCCCGGTGCCACAGATACGCAGTATTTT	CASSPGATDTQYF
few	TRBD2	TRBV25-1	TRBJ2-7	TGTGCCAGCAGTGGACGTAGCGGGAGGATCGGCTACGAGCAGTACTTC	CASSGRSGRIGYEQYF
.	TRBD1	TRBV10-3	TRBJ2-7	TGTGCCACCTACTCCGGGACAGGGGACTACGAGCAGTACTTC	CATYSGTGDYEQYF
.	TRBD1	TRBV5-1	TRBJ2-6	TGCGCCAGCAGCTTGGAGGGTCAGGGGGCAACTGGGGCCAACGTCCTGACTTTC	CASSLEGQGATGANVLTF
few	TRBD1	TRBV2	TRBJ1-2	TGTGCCAGCGGGGGGACAGGGGGGTTCTATGGCTACACCTTC	CASGGTGGFYGYTF
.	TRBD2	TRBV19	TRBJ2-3	TGTGCCAGTAGTTTGAGCGGGGGGGATACGCAGTATTTT	CASSLSGGDTQYF
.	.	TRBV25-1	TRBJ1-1	TGTGCCAGCAGTGAATGGCAGGAAACTGAAGCTTTCTTT	CASSEWQETEAFF
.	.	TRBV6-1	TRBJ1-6	TGTGCCAGCAGTGAACGGTGGGGGCCTGGTTCACCCCTCCACTTT	CASSERWGPGSPLHF
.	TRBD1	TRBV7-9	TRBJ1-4	TGTGCCAGCACCCCCAACACGGGACAGGATAATGAAAAACTGTTTTTT	CASTPNTGQDNEKLFF
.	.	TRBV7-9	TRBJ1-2	TGTTCCATCTACAGTTCTAACTATGGCTACACCTTC	CSIYSSNYGYTF
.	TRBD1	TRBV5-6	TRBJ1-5	TGTGCCAGCAGCTCTATGGGACAGGGGAGAAATCAGCCCCAGCATTTT	CASSSMGQGRNQPQHF
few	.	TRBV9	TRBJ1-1	TGTGCCAGCAGCGTAGGCCCCAAGACACCCATGAACACTGAAGCTTTCTTT	CASSVGPKTPMNTEAFF
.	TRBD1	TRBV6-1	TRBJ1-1	TGTGCCAGCAGTGCGGACAGGGAGGACACTGAAGCTTTCTTT	CASSADREDTEAFF
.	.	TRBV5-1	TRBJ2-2	TGCGCCAGCATAGAGGGCAGGCCCAACACCGGGGAGCTGTTTTTT	CASIEGRPNTGELFF
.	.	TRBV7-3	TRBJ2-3	TGTGCCAGCAGTTCCCAGGGGAATACGCAGTATTTT	CASSSQGNTQYF
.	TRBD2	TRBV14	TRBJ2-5	TGTGCCAGCAGCCCTCGTAGCGGGAGCTGGCAGACCCAGTACTTC	CASSPRSGSWQTQYF
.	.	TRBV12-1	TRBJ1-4	TGTGCCAGCAGGTGTCCGGGATTAACTGAAAAACTGTTTTTT	CASRCPGLTEKLFF
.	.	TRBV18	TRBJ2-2	TGTGCCAGCTCACCCTCTGCCGGGGAGCTGTTTTTT	CASSPSAGELFF